Sequencing of this T cell receptor (beta chain) was carried out in a study of T cells in Graves' hyperthyroidism and ophthalmopathy. Amplified regions were TCR beta CDR3 sequences from RNA transcripts. Researchers ran a first-round RT-PCR on the TCR CDR3 using the HTBI primer set. Each CDR3 protein is one row after TCRdb ran MiXCR on the multiplex PCR reads. The repertoire holds roughly 550,000 distinct CDR3 sequences, with approximately 16% as singletons. Germline CDR1 reads DFQATT; CDR2 reads SNEGSKA (reference sequence). V shed 0 bases, J shed 7 bases, and the junction held 4 bases outside the gene matches. The CDR3 length is 14 residues. Patients showing uncontrolled infection, other autoimmune disease, pregnancy or lactation were ineligible. In making diagnoses, clinical symptoms, serum thyroxine and TRAb, thyroid ultrasound and orbital computed tomography were all used. This clonotype was seen many times.

The clonotype comes from a woman in her twenties or thirties with Graves' ophthalmopathy. Sequenced sample: blood. J is TRBJ1-5 and V is TRBV20-1; 9 bases agree with TRBD1. The CDR3 DNA reads as TGCAGTGCTAGAGACCCGGGACAGGGACAGCCCCAGCATTTT. Protein product: CSARDPGQGQPQHF.